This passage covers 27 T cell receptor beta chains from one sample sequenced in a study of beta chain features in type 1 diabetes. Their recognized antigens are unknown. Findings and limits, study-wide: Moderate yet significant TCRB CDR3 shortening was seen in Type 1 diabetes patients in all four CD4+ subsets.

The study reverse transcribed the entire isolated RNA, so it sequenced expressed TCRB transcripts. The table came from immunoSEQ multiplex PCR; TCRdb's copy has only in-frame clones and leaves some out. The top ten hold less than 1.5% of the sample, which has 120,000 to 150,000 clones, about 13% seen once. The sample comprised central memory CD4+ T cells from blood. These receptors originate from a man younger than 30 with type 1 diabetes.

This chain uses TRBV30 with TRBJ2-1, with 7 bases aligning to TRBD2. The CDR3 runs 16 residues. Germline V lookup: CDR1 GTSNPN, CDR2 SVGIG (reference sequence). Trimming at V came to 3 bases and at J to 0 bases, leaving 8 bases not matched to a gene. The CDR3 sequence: CAWSPMGGISYNEQFF. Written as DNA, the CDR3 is TGTGCCTGGAGCCCAATGGGGGGGATCTCCTACAATGAGCAGTTCTTC.

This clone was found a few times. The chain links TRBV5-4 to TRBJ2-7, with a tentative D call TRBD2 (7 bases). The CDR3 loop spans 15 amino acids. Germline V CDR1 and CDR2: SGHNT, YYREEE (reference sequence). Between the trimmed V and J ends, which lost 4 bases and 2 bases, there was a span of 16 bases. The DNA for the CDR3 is TGTGCCAGCAGCACCAAGGGGGGAGGGACCTACGAGCAGTACTTC. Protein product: CASSTKGGGTYEQYF.

In DNA, the CDR3 is TGTGCCTGGATAGGACAGGCGGGATCACCCCTCCACTTT. It yields the protein CAWIGQAGSPLHF. The J gene is TRBJ1-6, the V gene TRBV30; the match to TRBD1 covers 7 bases. Per germline, CDR1 GTSNPN and CDR2 SVGIG (reference sequence). CDR3 length equals 13 residues. V lost 4 bases to trimming and J lost 10 bases; unmatched junction nucleotides: 7.

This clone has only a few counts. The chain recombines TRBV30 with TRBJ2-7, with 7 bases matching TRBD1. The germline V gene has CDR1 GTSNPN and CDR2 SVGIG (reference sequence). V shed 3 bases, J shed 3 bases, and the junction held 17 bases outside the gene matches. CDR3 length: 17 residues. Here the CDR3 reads CAWRGPYQGQQIYEQYF. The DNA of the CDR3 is TGTGCCTGGAGGGGCCCCTACCAGGGACAGCAAATCTACGAGCAGTACTTC.

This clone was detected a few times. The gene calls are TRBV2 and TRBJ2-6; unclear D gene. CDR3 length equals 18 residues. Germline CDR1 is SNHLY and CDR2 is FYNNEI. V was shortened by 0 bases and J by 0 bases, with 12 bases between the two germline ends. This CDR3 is CASSEALGWASGANVLTF. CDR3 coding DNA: TGTGCCAGCAGTGAAGCGCTTGGGTGGGCCTCTGGGGCCAACGTCCTGACTTTC.

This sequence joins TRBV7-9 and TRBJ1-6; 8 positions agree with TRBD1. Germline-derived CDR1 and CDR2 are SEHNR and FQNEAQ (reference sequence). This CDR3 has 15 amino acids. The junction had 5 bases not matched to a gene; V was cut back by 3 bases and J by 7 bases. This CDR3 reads CASSFDRGGNSPLHF. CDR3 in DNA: TGTGCCAGCAGCTTTGACAGGGGAGGAAATTCACCCCTCCACTTT. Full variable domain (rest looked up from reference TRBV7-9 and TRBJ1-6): DTGVSQNPRHKITKRGQNVTFRCDPISEHNRLYWYRQTLGQGPEFLTYFQNEAQLEKSRLLSDRFSAERPKGSFSTLEIQRTEQGDSAMYLCASSFDRGGNSPLHFGNGTRLTVT.

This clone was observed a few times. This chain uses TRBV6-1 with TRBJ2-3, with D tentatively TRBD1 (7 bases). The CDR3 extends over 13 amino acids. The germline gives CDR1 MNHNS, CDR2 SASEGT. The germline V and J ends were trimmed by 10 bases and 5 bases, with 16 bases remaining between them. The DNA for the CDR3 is TGTGCCATCCAACAGGGGCGGGAAGATACGCAGTATTTT. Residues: CAIQQGREDTQYF.

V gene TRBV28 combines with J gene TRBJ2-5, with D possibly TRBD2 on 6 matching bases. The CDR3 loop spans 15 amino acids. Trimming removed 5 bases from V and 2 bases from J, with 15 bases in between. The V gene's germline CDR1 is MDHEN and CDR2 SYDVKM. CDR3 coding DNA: TGTGCCAGCAGTCACCTTGGGACTCAGCAAGAGACCCAGTACTTC. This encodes CASSHLGTQQETQYF.

The CDR3 reads CASSPNSPADGSGNTIYF. CDR3 nucleotides: TGTGCCAGCTCACCGAATTCCCCCGCCGATGGCTCTGGAAACACCATATATTTT. This sequence joins TRBV18 and TRBJ1-3; the D is unclear. V was pared by 3 bases and J by 0 bases, with 18 bases between. This CDR3 region has 18 residues. Germline CDR1 and CDR2: KGHSH and LQKENI.

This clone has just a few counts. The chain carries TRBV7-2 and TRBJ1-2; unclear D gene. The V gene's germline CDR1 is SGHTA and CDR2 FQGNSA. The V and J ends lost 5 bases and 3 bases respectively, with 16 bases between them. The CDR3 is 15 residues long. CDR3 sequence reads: CASSLPYGRYYGYTF. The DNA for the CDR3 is TGTGCCAGCAGCCTTCCATATGGGCGGTACTATGGCTACACCTTC.

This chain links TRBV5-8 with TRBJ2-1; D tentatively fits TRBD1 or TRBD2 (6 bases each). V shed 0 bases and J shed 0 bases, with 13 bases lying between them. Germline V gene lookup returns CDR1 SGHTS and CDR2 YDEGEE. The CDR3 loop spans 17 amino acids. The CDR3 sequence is CASSLERGQSSYNEQFF. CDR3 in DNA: TGTGCCAGCAGCTTGGAACGGGGGCAAAGCTCCTACAATGAGCAGTTCTTC.

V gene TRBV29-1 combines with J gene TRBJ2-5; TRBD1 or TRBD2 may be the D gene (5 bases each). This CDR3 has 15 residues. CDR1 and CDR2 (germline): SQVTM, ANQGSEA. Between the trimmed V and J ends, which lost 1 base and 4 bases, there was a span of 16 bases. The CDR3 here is CSVEGPQGEGETQYF. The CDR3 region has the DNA TGCAGCGTTGAAGGTCCGCAGGGAGAGGGAGAGACCCAGTACTTC.

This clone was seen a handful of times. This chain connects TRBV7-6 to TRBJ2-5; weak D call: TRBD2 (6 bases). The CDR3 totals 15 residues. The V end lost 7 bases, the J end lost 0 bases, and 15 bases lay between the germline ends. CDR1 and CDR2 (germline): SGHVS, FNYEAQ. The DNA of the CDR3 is TGTGCCAGCATTCCTAGGCCGGGGGACCAAGAGACCCAGTACTTC. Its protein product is CASIPRPGDQETQYF. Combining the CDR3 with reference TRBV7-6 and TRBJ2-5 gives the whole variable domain GAGVSQSPRYKVTKRGQDVALRCDPISGHVSLYWYRQALGQGPEFLTYFNYEAQQDKSGLPNDRFSAERPEGSISTLTIQRTEQRDSAMYRCASIPRPGDQETQYFGPGTRLLVL.

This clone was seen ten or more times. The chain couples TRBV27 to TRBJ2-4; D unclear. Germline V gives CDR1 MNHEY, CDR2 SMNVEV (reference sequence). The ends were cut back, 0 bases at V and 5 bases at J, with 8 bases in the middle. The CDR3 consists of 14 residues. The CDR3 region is CASSLSGYENIQYF. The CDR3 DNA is TGTGCCAGCAGTTTATCGGGTTATGAAAACATTCAGTACTTC.

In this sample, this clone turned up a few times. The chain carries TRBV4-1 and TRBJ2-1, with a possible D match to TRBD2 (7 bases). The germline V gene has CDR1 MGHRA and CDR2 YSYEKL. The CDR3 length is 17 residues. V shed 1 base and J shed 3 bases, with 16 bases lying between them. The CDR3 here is CASSQGAGAVGYNEQFF. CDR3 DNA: TGCGCCAGCAGCCAAGGTGCGGGGGCAGTAGGCTACAATGAGCAGTTCTTC.

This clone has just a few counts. CDR3 sequence: CASSEKFNEKLFF. The DNA of the CDR3 is TGTGCCAGCAGTGAGAAGTTCAATGAAAAACTGTTTTTT. The rearrangement uses TRBV25-1 and TRBJ1-4; D remains unclear. CDR3 size: 13 residues. Looked up from germline, CDR1 is MGHDK and CDR2 is SYGVNS. With 3 bases removed from V and 5 bases from J, the gap between germline ends came to 7 bases.

In DNA, the CDR3 is TGTGCCAGCTCACCTATGAGGGACATTTCCCCTGAAGCTTTCTTT. Its protein is CASSPMRDISPEAFF. This chain connects TRBV18 to TRBJ1-1, with a possible D match to TRBD1 (6 bases). Trimming shortened V by 3 bases and J by 6 bases, and 17 bases separated the two germline ends. Germline V lookup: CDR1 KGHSH, CDR2 LQKENI. The CDR3 has 15 residues.

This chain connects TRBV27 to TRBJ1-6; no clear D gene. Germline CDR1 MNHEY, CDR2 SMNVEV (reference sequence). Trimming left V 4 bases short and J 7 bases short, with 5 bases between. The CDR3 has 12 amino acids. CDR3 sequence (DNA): TGTGCCAGCAGTTGGGTGAATTCACCCCTCCACTTT. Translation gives CASSWVNSPLHF.

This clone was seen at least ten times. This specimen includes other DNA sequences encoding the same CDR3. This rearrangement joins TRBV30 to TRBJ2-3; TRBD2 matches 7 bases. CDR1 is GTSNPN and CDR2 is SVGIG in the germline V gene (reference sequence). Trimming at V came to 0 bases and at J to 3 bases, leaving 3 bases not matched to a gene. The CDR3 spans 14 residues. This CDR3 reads CAWSVRRGTDTQYF. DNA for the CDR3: TGTGCCTGGAGTGTCAGGCGGGGGACAGATACGCAGTATTTT.

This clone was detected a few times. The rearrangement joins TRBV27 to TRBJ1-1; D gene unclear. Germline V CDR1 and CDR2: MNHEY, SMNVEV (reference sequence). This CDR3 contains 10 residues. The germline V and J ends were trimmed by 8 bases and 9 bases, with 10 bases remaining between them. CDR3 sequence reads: CASGRRKAFF. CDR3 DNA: TGTGCCAGCGGACGACGAAAAGCTTTCTTT.

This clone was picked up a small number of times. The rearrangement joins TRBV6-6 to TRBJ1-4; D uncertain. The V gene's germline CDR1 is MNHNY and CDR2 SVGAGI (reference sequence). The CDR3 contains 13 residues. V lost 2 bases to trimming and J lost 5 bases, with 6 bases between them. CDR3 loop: CASSYASNEKLFF. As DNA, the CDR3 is TGTGCCAGCAGTTACGCAAGCAATGAAAAACTGTTTTTT.

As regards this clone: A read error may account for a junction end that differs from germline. The CDR3 nucleotides are TGTGCTAGCAGCAATAAGAACACCGGGGAGCTGTTTTTT. Its translation: CASSNKNTGELFF. J is TRBJ2-2 and V is TRBV7-7; D remains unclear. The CDR3 runs 13 residues. Germline V gene data show CDR1 as SSHAT and CDR2 as FNYEAQ (reference sequence).

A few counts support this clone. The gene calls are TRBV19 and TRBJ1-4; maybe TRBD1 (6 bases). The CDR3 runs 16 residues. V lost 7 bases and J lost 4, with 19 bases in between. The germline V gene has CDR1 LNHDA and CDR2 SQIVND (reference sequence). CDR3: CASTHLGGQHNEKLFF. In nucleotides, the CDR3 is TGTGCCAGTACCCACCTTGGAGGACAGCATAATGAAAAACTGTTTTTT.

CDR3 in amino acids: CSARKGTEAFF. DNA for the CDR3: TGCAGTGCTAGAAAGGGGACTGAAGCTTTCTTT. The chain uses TRBV20-1 and TRBJ1-1; perhaps TRBD1 as D (5 bases). Trimming left V 2 bases short and J 5 bases short, with 6 bases between. Germline V lookup: CDR1 DFQATT, CDR2 SNEGSKA (reference sequence). The CDR3 sequence is 11 residues long.

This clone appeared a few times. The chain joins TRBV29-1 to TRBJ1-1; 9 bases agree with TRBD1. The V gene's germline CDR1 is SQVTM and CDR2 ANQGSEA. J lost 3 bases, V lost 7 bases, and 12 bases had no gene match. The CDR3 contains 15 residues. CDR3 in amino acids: CSATLTGGSDTEAFF. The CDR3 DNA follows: TGCAGCGCCACGTTAACAGGGGGCAGCGACACTGAAGCTTTCTTT.

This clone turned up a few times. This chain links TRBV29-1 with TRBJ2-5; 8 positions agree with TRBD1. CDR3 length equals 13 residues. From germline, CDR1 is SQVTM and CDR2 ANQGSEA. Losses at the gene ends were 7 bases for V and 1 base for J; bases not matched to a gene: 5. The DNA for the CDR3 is TGCAGCGGATTGGGACAGGCCCAAGAGACCCAGTACTTC. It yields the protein CSGLGQAQETQYF.

In DNA, the CDR3 is TGTGCCAGCAGCCTACAGGAGGACGGTGGCTACACCTTC. Protein product: CASSLQEDGGYTF. V and J are TRBV14 and TRBJ1-2; D might be TRBD1 (5 bases). The V gene lost 4 bases and the J gene lost 7 bases, with 13 bases spanning the gap. The CDR3 runs to 13 residues. The germline gives CDR1 SGHDN, CDR2 FVKESK.